This T cell receptor beta chain was identified in a study of cytomegalovirus exposure and HLA in healthy donors. For this clone: What it binds is unknown.

Trimming at V came to 6 bases and at J to 7 bases, leaving 5 bases not matched to a gene. This CDR3 contains 14 residues. The V gene's germline CDR1 is MNHNS and CDR2 SASEGT. Notes on the study in general: CMV antigen specificity was confirmed in vitro for a few CMV-associated chains.

Clones were sequenced by immunoSEQ multiplex PCR, and TCRdb holds only the in-frame ones, with some missing. Altogether 180,000 or so clones are present, 84% being singletons, with the ten largest covering 13%. The sequencing sample was made of PBMCs. The V gene is TRBV6-1, the J gene TRBJ2-1; 11 bases are a match to TRBD1. This sequence was found in a woman under 40 in good health and CMV-seropositive. The CDR3 loop reads CASSKDRGQNEQFF. In nucleotides, the CDR3 is TGTGCCAGCAGCAAGGACAGGGGGCAGAATGAGCAGTTCTTC.